The 10 T cell receptor beta chains below come from one sample, sequenced in a study of blood T cell repertoires in COVID-19. Only in-frame clones appear in the TCRdb table, and some are missing; sequencing was by immunoSEQ multiplex PCR. The sample lists 80,000 or so clones, over 65% occurring once. The sequenced sample was peripheral blood. The receptors here all came from a man between 50 and 59 years old with active or convalescent COVID-19.

The V gene is TRBV7-8, the J gene TRBJ2-3; tentative D call: TRBD2 (6 bases). The CDR3 length is 15 residues. Germline CDR1 SGHVS, CDR2 FQNEAQ. V was trimmed by 5 bases and J by 2 bases, leaving 14 bases between them. The CDR3 spells CASSPRGSLTDTQYF. The CDR3 bases are TGTGCCAGCAGCCCCCGGGGGTCCCTCACAGATACGCAGTATTTT.

The V and J genes are TRBV11-1 and TRBJ1-1; 8 bases are shared with TRBD1. The germline gives CDR1 SGHAT, CDR2 FQDESV (reference sequence). J was trimmed by 10 bases and V by 5 bases; bases with no gene match: 6. The CDR3 spans 12 residues. The CDR3 loop reads CASSTDRERAFF. Written as DNA, the CDR3 is TGTGCCAGCAGCACGGACAGGGAGAGAGCTTTCTTT.

V is TRBV27 and J is TRBJ1-1; D call uncertain. Trimming left V 5 bases short and J 1 base short, with 8 bases between. Germline CDR1 is MNHEY and CDR2 is SMNVEV (reference sequence). The CDR3 is 13 amino acids. In nucleotides, the CDR3 is TGTGCCAGCAGTCTTACTAGGAACACTGAAGCTTTCTTT. This encodes CASSLTRNTEAFF.

The chain combines TRBV2 with TRBJ2-2; D might be TRBD2 (6 bases). Trimming cost V 1 base and J 6 bases, with 15 bases left between them. The CDR3 length is 16 residues. Germline CDR1 and CDR2: SNHLY and FYNNEI. The CDR3 reads CASSEGLAVGPGELFF. DNA of the CDR3: TGTGCCAGCAGTGAAGGGTTAGCGGTGGGCCCCGGGGAGCTGTTTTTT.

The CDR3 DNA reads TGTGCCAGCCGGGGGGATCATGGCTACACCTTC. Its protein product is CASRGDHGYTF. The rearrangement links TRBV6-5 to TRBJ1-2; tentatively, D is TRBD1 (5 bases). Trimming left V 8 bases short and J 6 bases short, with 10 bases between. This CDR3 comprises 11 residues. Germline V gives CDR1 MNHEY, CDR2 SVGAGI.

This chain joins TRBV5-1 and TRBJ2-2; no definite D call. With 0 bases removed from V and 6 bases from J, the gap between germline ends came to 9 bases. Germline V gene sequence: CDR1 SGHRS, CDR2 YFSETQ. The CDR3 extends over 14 amino acids. In nucleotides, the CDR3 is TGCGCCAGCAGCTTGGGCGGTGCGGCCGGGGAGCTGTTTTTT. Its protein product is CASSLGGAAGELFF. Using reference TRBV5-1 and TRBJ2-2 for the parts outside the CDR3, the full variable domain is KAGVTQTPRYLIKTRGQQVTLSCSPISGHRSVSWYQQTPGQGLQFLFEYFSETQRNKGNFPGRFSGRQFSNSRSEMNVSTLELGDSALYLCASSLGGAAGELFFGEGSRLTVL.

This chain links TRBV19 with TRBJ1-5; D gene ambiguous. This CDR3 has 16 amino acids. Germline assignment: CDR1 LNHDA and CDR2 SQIVND (reference sequence). V lost 1 base, J lost 2 bases, and 12 bases lay in between. CDR3 coding DNA: TGTGCCAGTAGTATAGCCCCGGGGTGGGGCAATCAGCCCCAGCATTTT. Its protein is CASSIAPGWGNQPQHF.

The sample holds a few counts of this clone. The chain joins TRBV14 to TRBJ1-1, with D possibly being TRBD1 (6 bases). CDR1 SGHDN and CDR2 FVKESK come from the germline V gene. Between the trimmed V and J ends, which lost 7 bases and 2 bases, there was a span of 11 bases. The CDR3 sequence is 13 residues long. The CDR3 DNA reads as TGTGCCAGCACCCGGGGACAAAACACTGAAGCTTTCTTT. It encodes CASTRGQNTEAFF. The full variable domain, completed using reference TRBV14 and TRBJ1-1, is EAGVTQFPSHSVIEKGQTVTLRCDPISGHDNLYWYRRVMGKEIKFLLHFVKESKQDESGMPNNRFLAERTGGTYSTLKVQPAELEDSGVYFCASTRGQNTEAFFGQGTRLTVV.

The chain links TRBV9 to TRBJ1-1; TRBD1 might be the D (6 bases). The CDR3 extends over 15 amino acids. Per the germline V gene, CDR1 is SGDLS and CDR2 is YYNGEE. V was trimmed by 0 bases and J by 4 bases, leaving 13 bases between them. The CDR3 is CASSVGTARGTEAFF. CDR3 DNA sequence: TGTGCCAGCAGCGTAGGTACGGCCAGGGGCACTGAAGCTTTCTTT.

The chain uses TRBV7-6 and TRBJ2-2; D may be TRBD1 (6 bases). Germline V CDR1 and CDR2: SGHVS, FNYEAQ. The V end was cut by 5 bases, the J end by 2 bases, with 15 bases between. The CDR3 has 16 amino acids. The CDR3 loop reads CASSQGKGPNTGELFF. CDR3 bases: TGTGCCAGCAGCCAGGGGAAGGGGCCAAACACCGGGGAGCTGTTTTTT.